A selection of T cell receptor beta chains follows, all from one sample in a study of cytomegalovirus exposure and HLA in healthy donors. Generated by immunoSEQ multiplex PCR, the TCRdb table keeps only in-frame clones and is missing some. The table includes about 120,000 clones, roughly 80% detected once. Sequenced input: PBMCs. These receptors originate from a man aged 30 to 45 in good health and CMV-seronegative. Each CDR3 is given without its conserved first and last residue.

v_gene	len	j_gene	CDR3aa
TRBV18	11	TRBJ2-7	ASSPRTSGEQY
TRBV6-1	14	TRBJ1-5	ASSELIASPYQPQH
TRBV7-9	12	TRBJ2-7	ASSLEGQSYEQY
TRBV28	13	TRBJ2-2	ASSLYYDRTGELF
TRBV5-1	14	TRBJ2-2	ASSLGLAVYTGELF
TRBV7-8	14	TRBJ1-2	ASSNIGTVANYGYT
TRBV4-1	15	TRBJ1-2	ASSQVGTLALNYGYT
TRBV6-5	11	TRBJ1-6	ASSSTDNSPLH
TRBV18	12	TRBJ1-1	ASSPKGANTEAF
TRBV28	15	TRBJ1-4	ASSAGTGFATNEKLF
TRBV6-6	14	TRBJ2-3	ASRPFRGGETDTQY
TRBV5-1	11	TRBJ2-7	ASSLDGQYEQY
TRBV28	13	TRBJ2-5	ASTQKGRTEETQY
TRBV29-1	12	TRBJ2-1	SAERISFVNEQF
TRBV6-5	10	TRBJ2-7	ASARTSYEQY
TRBV2	12	TRBJ2-5	ASSEVQGLETQY
TRBV28	13	TRBJ1-1	ASSLERTSNTEAF
TRBV10-3	13	TRBJ1-5	AVRQGLESNQPQH
TRBV6-5	12	TRBJ1-1	ASSRATGRAEAF
TRBV10-3	11	TRBJ1-1	AISSGGAREAF
TRBV15	12	TRBJ2-5	ATSAQGGEETQY
TRBV6-1	11	TRBJ2-3	ASSAGLTDTQY